This T cell receptor (beta chain) was sequenced in a study of blood T cell repertoires in COVID-19. Study background: The cDNA or gDNA used as material had been derived from T cells, B-cell-depleted T cells, or PBMCs.

Repertoires were generated with immunoSEQ multiplex PCR, while TCRdb's copy carries only in-frame clones and drops some. The data hold about 150,000 clones, with approximately 91% observed a single time. CDR3 length equals 16 residues. The ends lost 1 base at V and 0 bases at J; junction bases unmatched: 3. Germline V lookup: CDR1 KGHSH, CDR2 LQKENI. This chain connects TRBV18 to TRBJ2-1, with 7 bases identical to TRBD2. Source material: peripheral blood. The receptor was isolated from a man between 18 and 35 years old with COVID-19, enrolled during active disease. CDR3 in DNA: TGTGCCAGCTCACCACAGGGAGGGAGCTCCTACAATGAGCAGTTCTTC. Translated: CASSPQGGSSYNEQFF.